This TCR beta chain was identified during a study of cytomegalovirus exposure and HLA in healthy donors. Researchers ran the PCR with 60 Vbeta and 13 Jbeta primers. Profiling relied on immunoSEQ multiplex PCR, and the TCRdb table lists in-frame clones only, not all of them. The repertoire holds roughly 160,000 clones, approximately 81% seen once, with around 2.6% in the top ten. With respect to this clone: A read error may produce the germline difference seen at one junction end.

Germline V gives CDR1 SEHNR, CDR2 FQNEAQ (reference sequence). This CDR3 has 15 amino acids. This rearrangement joins TRBV7-9 to TRBJ1-2; 9 bases map to TRBD1. The sample consisted of PBMCs. The sequence was obtained from a man aged 30-40 years in good health and CMV-seropositive. The CDR3 bases are TGTTCCAGCAGCTTAGGGGACAGGGCTTTGTATGGCTACACCTTC. It yields the protein CSSSLGDRALYGYTF.